Sequencing of this T cell receptor beta chain was carried out in a study of T cells expressing NK-cell markers. Points from the study as a whole: Evidence did not settle whether expanded NKG2C+ T cell clones targeted HCMV. As a fraction of CD8+ T cells, dominant NKG2C+ clonotypes reached roughly 1.0-7.5% in about six donors. Dominance of the CD3+CD56-NKG2C+ fraction by these clonotypes also held in a handful of donors.

A note on this clonotype: Its cognate antigen is unknown.

Making the TCR beta cDNA relied on 5'RACE template switching with UMIs. TCRdb reprocessed the 5' RACE reads and keeps a single row for each CDR3 protein, giving no DNA. The repertoire table contains under 600,000 distinct CDR3 sequences. The source material was blood T cells: a sorted CD56 or NKG2C T cell subset, CD4+ or CD8+ T cells, or bulk PBMC T cells (not recorded which). The receptor's source is a woman aged 50 to 65 in good health.

The CDR3: CAWSVAGGGEQFF. The rearrangement joins TRBV30 to TRBJ2-1; TCRdb reports TRBD2, a call that lacks DNA to check it against. The CDR3 contains 13 residues. Germline CDR1 reads GTSNPN; CDR2 reads SVGIG (reference sequence).